A single sample gave rise to the 18 T cell receptor beta chains below, sequenced in a study of cytomegalovirus exposure and HLA in healthy donors. The data were produced by immunoSEQ multiplex PCR, yet TCRdb's version contains in-frame clones alone and is incomplete. Of about 160,000 clones listed, around 85% are singletons. Sequenced: PBMCs. These TCRs come from a man aged 25 to 45 in good health and CMV-seropositive.

The V and J genes are TRBV6-5 and TRBJ1-4; weak D call: TRBD1 (5 bases). Germline CDR1 and CDR2: MNHEY and SVGAGI. Trimming pared 2 bases from V and 6 bases from J, leaving 10 bases between. This CDR3 contains 14 residues. The CDR3 nucleotides read TGTGCCAGCAGTTACGTTCGGGGGGATGAAAAACTGTTTTTT. It codes for CASSYVRGDEKLFF.

J is TRBJ1-1 and V is TRBV5-1; 7 bases map to TRBD1. With 1 base clipped from V and 4 bases from J, the junction kept 4 bases outside the gene matches. CDR1 SGHRS and CDR2 YFSETQ come from the germline V gene. This CDR3 spans 14 amino acids. The CDR3 DNA sequence: TGCGCCAGCAGCTTGCACACAGGGGCCACTGAAGCTTTCTTT. Its protein product is CASSLHTGATEAFF.

CDR3 residues: CASSQDWASGGKDTQYF. The CDR3 nucleotides are TGCGCCAGCAGCCAAGATTGGGCTAGCGGGGGGAAAGATACGCAGTATTTT. The chain uses TRBV4-3 and TRBJ2-3; TRBD2 matches 11 bases. With 0 bases clipped from V and 5 bases from J, the junction kept 7 bases outside the gene matches. The CDR3 length is 17 residues. Looked up from germline, CDR1 is LGHNA and CDR2 is YSLEER.

V usage is TRBV19 and J usage is TRBJ2-7; the D gene is possibly TRBD2 (6 bases). Trimming left V 8 bases short and J 0 bases short, with 14 bases between. The CDR3 consists of 14 residues. CDR1 is LNHDA and CDR2 is SQIVND in the germline V gene (reference sequence). CDR3 nucleotides: TGTGCCAGTCGCCTCCGGGACTTCTCCTACGAGCAGTACTTC. This sequence encodes CASRLRDFSYEQYF.

The CDR3 DNA reads as TGTGCCAGCAGTGACTCATGGCGGGGGGGGGCAGATACGCAGTATTTT. Protein sequence: CASSDSWRGGADTQYF. The gene calls are TRBV6-4 and TRBJ2-3, with 9 bases fitting TRBD2. Trimming removed 0 bases from V and 4 bases from J; junction bases left unmatched: 5. Germline V CDR1 and CDR2: MRHNA, SNTAGT. This CDR3 has 16 amino acids.

CDR3 sequence reads: CASSTTVRQSLSEQYF. The CDR3 bases are TGTGCCAGCAGTACTACAGTCAGACAGTCACTGTCCGAGCAGTACTTC. V usage is TRBV27 and J usage is TRBJ2-7; possibly TRBD1 for D (5 bases). V gave up 5 bases and J gave up 6 bases, with 23 bases separating them. There are 16 residues in the CDR3. CDR1 and CDR2 (germline): MNHEY, SMNVEV (reference sequence).

V is TRBV6-1 and J is TRBJ2-7; possible D gene TRBD2, 6 bases. The ends were cut back, 7 bases at V and 1 base at J, with 17 bases in the middle. This CDR3 region has 15 residues. Germline CDR1 MNHNS, CDR2 SASEGT. This CDR3 is CASIGGLSGSYEQYF. CDR3 sequence (DNA): TGTGCCAGCATCGGAGGGCTCAGCGGGTCCTACGAGCAGTACTTC.

The chain is built from TRBV6-1 and TRBJ1-1; possible D gene TRBD1, 5 bases. Trimming stripped 3 bases from V and 2 bases from J, with 19 bases between. CDR1 and CDR2 (germline): MNHNS, SASEGT. The CDR3 covers 17 residues. This CDR3 reads CASSEHRQGLRNTEAFF. The CDR3 DNA sequence: TGTGCCAGCAGTGAGCACCGGCAGGGCCTCCGCAACACTGAAGCTTTCTTT.

The V call is TRBV19, the J call TRBJ2-2, with TRBD1 identical over 9 bases. V lost 0 bases to trimming and J lost 5 bases; unmatched junction nucleotides: 10. In germline, CDR1 is LNHDA, CDR2 SQIVND (reference sequence). There are 18 residues in the CDR3. CDR3 protein: CASSIDSDRGRFTGELFF. DNA of the CDR3: TGTGCCAGTAGTATAGATTCGGACAGGGGACGTTTTACCGGGGAGCTGTTTTTT.

V usage is TRBV2 and J usage is TRBJ2-5; no firm D call. Germline V gene data show CDR1 as SNHLY and CDR2 as FYNNEI. The CDR3 extends over 12 amino acids. V was shortened by 7 bases and J by 0 bases, with 6 bases between the two germline ends. The CDR3, as DNA: TGTGCCAGCACCCAGTACCAAGAGACCCAGTACTTC. Its protein product is CASTQYQETQYF.

This clone was picked up a small number of times. J is TRBJ1-2 and V is TRBV5-4; 11 nucleotides line up with TRBD1. V dropped 1 base and J dropped 5; count of bases not matched to a gene: 4. There are 15 residues in the CDR3. Germline values: CDR1 SGHNT, CDR2 YYREEE (reference sequence). The CDR3, as DNA: TGTGCCAGCAGCTTGCCGGGACAGGGGGGGTATGGCTACACCTTC. Protein sequence: CASSLPGQGGYGYTF.

V usage is TRBV7-2 and J usage is TRBJ1-1; 7 nucleotides agree with TRBD1. The CDR3 is 12 residues long. V was pared by 4 bases and J by 7 bases, with 3 bases of the junction left unmatched. Germline values: CDR1 SGHTA, CDR2 FQGNSA. DNA for the CDR3: TGTGCCAGCAGCTCTGACAGGGTTGAAGCTTTCTTT. This sequence encodes CASSSDRVEAFF. The complete variable domain, with remaining parts taken from reference TRBV7-2 and TRBJ1-1, reads GAGVSQSPSNKVTEKGKDVELRCDPISGHTALYWYRQSLGQGLEFLIYFQGNSAPDKSGLPSDRFSAERTGGSVSTLTIQRTQQEDSAVYLCASSSDRVEAFFGQGTRLTVV.

This sequence joins TRBV7-2 and TRBJ1-3, with a tentative D call TRBD1 (6 bases). The CDR3 has 16 residues. Germline lookup yields CDR1 SGHTA and CDR2 FQGNSA. Trimming left V 0 bases short and J 4 bases short, with 13 bases between. In DNA, the CDR3 is TGTGCCAGCAGCTTAGCGGGGACATTTATAGGAAACACCATATATTTT. Amino acid sequence: CASSLAGTFIGNTIYF.

The rearrangement joins TRBV30 to TRBJ1-1; 12 positions match TRBD1. The CDR3 has 14 residues. The germline V gene has CDR1 GTSNPN and CDR2 SVGIG (reference sequence). With 5 bases clipped from V and 5 bases from J, the junction kept 6 bases outside the gene matches. The CDR3 DNA reads TGTGCCTGGCGGGACAGGGGGCCAAATACTGAAGCTTTCTTT. Amino acids: CAWRDRGPNTEAFF.

The chain has TRBV6-6 and TRBJ2-1; 8 bases agree with TRBD2. The CDR3 runs to 16 residues. The V gene end was trimmed by 2 bases and the J gene end by 6 bases; junction bases not matched to a gene: 9. Germline V lookup: CDR1 MNHNY, CDR2 SVGAGI (reference sequence). The CDR3 reads CASSYPYGGAGNEQFF. CDR3 coding DNA: TGTGCCAGCAGTTACCCCTACGGGGGGGCGGGCAATGAGCAGTTCTTC.

This clone was detected only once. V gene TRBV4-3 combines with J gene TRBJ2-7, with 9 bases aligning to TRBD1. The CDR3 has 15 amino acids. Germline trimming cut 5 bases from V and 2 bases from J; bases unmatched to any gene: 7. CDR1 and CDR2 (germline): LGHNA, YSLEER. CDR3 amino acids: CASSLTGGRAYEQYF. CDR3 bases: TGCGCCAGCAGCTTAACAGGGGGCCGCGCCTACGAGCAGTACTTC.

V usage is TRBV4-1 and J usage is TRBJ2-1; TRBD2 agrees at 9 bases. After removal of 3 bases from V and 4 bases from J, the junction contained 7 bases not matched to a gene. This CDR3 has 16 amino acids. The germline CDR1 and CDR2 sequences are MGHRA and YSYEKL. This CDR3 reads CASSHVTAGGYNEQFF. The DNA of the CDR3 is TGCGCCAGCAGCCACGTTACAGCGGGGGGTTACAATGAGCAGTTCTTC.

V usage is TRBV7-2 and J usage is TRBJ2-7, with D possibly TRBD1 on 6 matching bases. CDR1 SGHTA and CDR2 FQGNSA come from the germline V gene. Deletions cut 0 bases from V and 6 bases from J, with 9 bases between. The CDR3 covers 13 residues. The CDR3 loop is CASSLAGRGEQYF. The DNA of the CDR3 is TGTGCCAGCAGCTTAGCTGGCAGGGGCGAGCAGTACTTC.